This section outlines one T cell receptor beta chain sequence together with its context. The assay was immunoSEQ multiplex PCR, and TCRdb's table has in-frame clones only and misses some. Of around 140,000 clones listed, over 80% were seen once; the top ten hold approximately 2%. The data derive from a study of control samples from healthy donors and cancer patients. CDR1 and CDR2 (germline): SGHDT, YYEEEE. The CDR3 is 15 amino acids. Trimming removed 2 bases from V and 3 bases from J, with 14 bases in between. The clonotype comes from a woman aged 50 to 60 in good health. This chain connects TRBV5-6 to TRBJ1-2, with D unclear. Sequencing used blood. CDR3 sequence: CASSLGPSRDYGYTF. CDR3 coding DNA: TGTGCCAGCAGCTTAGGTCCGAGTCGGGACTATGGCTACACCTTC.